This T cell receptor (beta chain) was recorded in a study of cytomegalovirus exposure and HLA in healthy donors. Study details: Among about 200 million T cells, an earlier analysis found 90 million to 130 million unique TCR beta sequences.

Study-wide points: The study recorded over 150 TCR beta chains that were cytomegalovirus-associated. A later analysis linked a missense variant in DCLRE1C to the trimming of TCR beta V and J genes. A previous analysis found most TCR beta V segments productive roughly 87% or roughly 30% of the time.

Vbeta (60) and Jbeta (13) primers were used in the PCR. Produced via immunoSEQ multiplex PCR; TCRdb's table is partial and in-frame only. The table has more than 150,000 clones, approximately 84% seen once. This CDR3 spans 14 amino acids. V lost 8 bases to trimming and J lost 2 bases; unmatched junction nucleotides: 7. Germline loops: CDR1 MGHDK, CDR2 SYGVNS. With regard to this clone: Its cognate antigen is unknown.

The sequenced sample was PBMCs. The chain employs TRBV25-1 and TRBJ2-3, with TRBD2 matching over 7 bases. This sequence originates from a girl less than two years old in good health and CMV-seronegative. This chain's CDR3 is CASQPAGSTDTQYF. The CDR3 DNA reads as TGTGCCAGCCAACCAGCGGGATCCACAGATACGCAGTATTTT. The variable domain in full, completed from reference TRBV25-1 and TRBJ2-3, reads EADIYQTPRYLVIGTGKKITLECSQTMGHDKMYWYQQDPGMELHLIHYSYGVNSTEKGDLSSESTVSRIRTEHFPLTLESARPSHTSQYLCASQPAGSTDTQYFGPGTRLTVL.